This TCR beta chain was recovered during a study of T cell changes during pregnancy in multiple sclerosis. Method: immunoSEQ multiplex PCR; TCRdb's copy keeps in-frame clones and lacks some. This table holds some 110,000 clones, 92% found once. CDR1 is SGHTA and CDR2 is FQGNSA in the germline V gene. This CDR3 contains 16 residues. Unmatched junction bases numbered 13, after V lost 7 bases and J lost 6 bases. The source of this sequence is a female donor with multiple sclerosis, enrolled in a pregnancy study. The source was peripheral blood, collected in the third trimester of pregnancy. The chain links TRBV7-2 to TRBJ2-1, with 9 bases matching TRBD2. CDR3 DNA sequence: TGTGCCAGCACCTCCCCTTGGGCGGGGGGGGGCAATGAGCAGTTCTTC. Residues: CASTSPWAGGGNEQFF. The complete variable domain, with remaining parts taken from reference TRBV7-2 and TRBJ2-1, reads GAGVSQSPSNKVTEKGKDVELRCDPISGHTALYWYRQSLGQGLEFLIYFQGNSAPDKSGLPSDRFSAERTGGSVSTLTIQRTQQEDSAVYLCASTSPWAGGGNEQFFGPGTRLTVL.